Listed below are T cell receptor beta chains from one sample, sequenced in a study of shared clonotypes between healthy human individuals. The assay was immunoSEQ multiplex PCR, and TCRdb's table has in-frame clones only and misses some. The sample lists 1 million to 1.3 million clones, around 78% seen once, with roughly 0.65% in the top ten. Sequenced input: memory CD4+ T cells from PBMCs. The receptors stem from a man aged 18 to 35 in good health. Some clones in this sample may be carry-over from other donors' samples. Both conserved end residues are part of each CDR3. The order of the fields is CDR3 length, V gene, CDR3 protein.

len: 14
v_gene: TRBV5-8
CDR3aa: CASSFDRLSYEQYF

len: 12
v_gene: TRBV5-1
CDR3aa: CASSQSNYGYTF

len: 12
v_gene: TRBV28
CDR3aa: CASSGRFHEQYF

len: 13
v_gene: TRBV5-1
CDR3aa: CASRIGSGNTIYF

len: 14
v_gene: TRBV30
CDR3aa: CAWSYTGGGLGYTF

len: 13
v_gene: TRBV6-6
CDR3aa: CASSFQAVGTIYF

len: 17
v_gene: TRBV5-1
CDR3aa: CASSLGHAQAGADTQYF

len: 12
v_gene: TRBV25-1
CDR3aa: CASGSGKYEQYF

len: 15
v_gene: TRBV18
CDR3aa: CASSPYTPSNTEAFF

len: 15
v_gene: TRBV27
CDR3aa: CASSGRGQGAREAFF

len: 15
v_gene: TRBV29-1
CDR3aa: CSVVGAGGGKETQYF

len: 17
v_gene: TRBV28
CDR3aa: CASSFIVANRGQETQYF

len: 14
v_gene: TRBV6-7
CDR3aa: CASSQRLAGGPYVF

len: 17
v_gene: TRBV11-2
CDR3aa: CASSFRAPGQGDYEQYF

len: 16
v_gene: TRBV6-6
CDR3aa: CASSYSRGSGRGEQFF

len: 15
v_gene: TRBV12-5
CDR3aa: CAVTGGKSSGNTIYF

len: 14
v_gene: TRBV19
CDR3aa: CASTLGHGDYGYTF

len: 14
v_gene: TRBV2
CDR3aa: CASSERRYTDTQYF

len: 15
v_gene: TRBV7-2
CDR3aa: CASSFTSGSSSEQYF

len: 14
v_gene: TRBV7-8
CDR3aa: CASSFRQNTGELFF

len: 11
v_gene: TRBV2
CDR3aa: CASSVAETQYF

len: 13
v_gene: TRBV28
CDR3aa: CASVFGGSYEQYF

len: 16
v_gene: TRBV29-1
CDR3aa: CSAGTSGRAAADTQYF

len: 14
v_gene: TRBV28
CDR3aa: CASGPGQGSDTQYF

len: 15
v_gene: TRBV2
CDR3aa: CASRIGGVGNQPQHF

len: 15
v_gene: TRBV9
CDR3aa: CASNQISGGGYGYTF

len: 11
v_gene: TRBV15
CDR3aa: CATSSTGELFF

len: 15
v_gene: TRBV7-7
CDR3aa: CASSRTSGTADTQYF

len: 21
v_gene: TRBV19
CDR3aa: CASSIRGAGARNQPYLKPQHF

len: 13
v_gene: TRBV7-3
CDR3aa: CASSLSAGNRAFF

len: 14
v_gene: TRBV14
CDR3aa: CASSQGVLLSTIYF

len: 16
v_gene: TRBV29-1
CDR3aa: CSVARDRVPSGNTIYF

len: 14
v_gene: TRBV5-4
CDR3aa: CASSQDRVNYGYTF

len: 16
v_gene: TRBV5-4
CDR3aa: CASSFVAEAPKNIQYF

len: 15
v_gene: TRBV28
CDR3aa: CASSLIVGLGTEAFF

len: 14
v_gene: TRBV5-4
CDR3aa: CASSLEGDSDTQYF

len: 15
v_gene: TRBV5-1
CDR3aa: CASSATSGRYNEQFF

len: 16
v_gene: TRBV9
CDR3aa: CASSVDLAGGPDEQYF

len: 16
v_gene: TRBV7-2
CDR3aa: CASSDLAGGPSYEQYF

len: 14
v_gene: TRBV10-3
CDR3aa: CAISEGDRGETQYF

len: 15
v_gene: TRBV4-1
CDR3aa: CASSQPDRLRETQYF

len: 17
v_gene: TRBV4-3
CDR3aa: CASSQGVTGLSGNTIYF

len: 13
v_gene: TRBV19
CDR3aa: CASSIGVMETQYF

len: 15
v_gene: TRBV6-1
CDR3aa: CASSESRRGLNTIYF

len: 16
v_gene: TRBV6-5
CDR3aa: CASSYSVLAGTYEQYF

len: 13
v_gene: TRBV6-5
CDR3aa: CASSPRLSYGYTF

len: 14
v_gene: TRBV28
CDR3aa: CASSSRAKSSPLHF

len: 15
v_gene: TRBV11-3
CDR3aa: CASSPGTPQPGELFF

len: 15
v_gene: TRBV6-6
CDR3aa: CASRGLPVSNNEQFF

len: 17
v_gene: TRBV4-2
CDR3aa: CASSKGGGLMNTGELFF

len: 13
v_gene: TRBV6-6
CDR3aa: CASSSGYGIEQYF

len: 13
v_gene: TRBV30
CDR3aa: CAWSRNRVYEQYF

len: 12
v_gene: TRBV6-1
CDR3aa: CASRSGSYEQYF

len: 14
v_gene: TRBV6-5
CDR3aa: CASSMGTGGQPQHF

len: 17
v_gene: TRBV4-1
CDR3aa: CASSQDVPLGGTDTQYF